These T cell receptor beta chains were read from a single sample in a study of OX40 agonist ivuxolimab in advanced cancers. The repertoire was sequenced with immunoSEQ multiplex PCR; TCRdb's copy has only in-frame clones and lacks some. In the table there are 70,000 to 90,000 clones, about 85% of which are singletons. The sample consisted of CD4+ or CD8+ T cells sorted from blood, taken in a trial of the OX40 agonist ivuxolimab. These receptors were obtained from an adult with an advanced solid tumor such as melanoma, head and neck, liver or kidney cancer. Each CDR3 is given with its conserved first and last residue. Fields, in order: CDR3 length, J gene, clone size, V gene, D gene, CDR3 protein, CDR3 DNA. The D gene is left open where the match is weak. The listing skips clone size in some rows; elsewhere it reads once, few, many or a size class.

len: 13
j_gene: TRBJ1-4
abundance: NA
v_gene: TRBV19
d_gene: NA
CDR3aa: CASSIPVSEKLFF
CDR3nt: TGTGCCAGTAGTATCCCCGTAAGCGAAAAACTGTTTTTT

len: 12
j_gene: TRBJ2-2
abundance: NA
v_gene: TRBV9
d_gene: NA
CDR3aa: CASSSLAGELFF
CDR3nt: TGTGCCAGCAGCTCCCTGGCCGGGGAGCTGTTTTTT

len: 15
j_gene: TRBJ2-7
abundance: NA
v_gene: TRBV5-1
d_gene: TRBD1
CDR3aa: CASSSPGTGWSEQYF
CDR3nt: TGCGCCAGCAGCTCCCCCGGGACAGGGTGGAGCGAGCAGTACTTC

len: 17
j_gene: TRBJ1-5
abundance: NA
v_gene: TRBV18
d_gene: TRBD1
CDR3aa: CASSLKGTGNSNQPQHF
CDR3nt: TGTGCCAGCTCACTTAAGGGGACAGGTAATAGCAATCAGCCCCAGCATTTT

len: 15
j_gene: TRBJ2-2
abundance: NA
v_gene: TRBV12-5
d_gene: TRBD1
CDR3aa: CASGTGTGGTGELFF
CDR3nt: TGTGCTAGTGGAACCGGGACAGGGGGCACCGGGGAGCTGTTTTTT

len: 12
j_gene: TRBJ1-1
abundance: NA
v_gene: TRBV5-8
d_gene: NA
CDR3aa: CASSFPLHEAFF
CDR3nt: TGTGCCAGCAGCTTCCCCCTCCATGAAGCTTTCTTT

len: 15
j_gene: TRBJ1-5
abundance: NA
v_gene: TRBV30
d_gene: NA
CDR3aa: CAWGWGLGANQPQHF
CDR3nt: TGTGCCTGGGGGTGGGGCCTCGGGGCAAATCAGCCCCAGCATTTT

len: 17
j_gene: TRBJ2-1
abundance: NA
v_gene: TRBV7-3
d_gene: TRBD1
CDR3aa: CASSLRGARGHHNEQFF
CDR3nt: TGTGCCAGCAGCTTAAGGGGGGCCAGGGGGCACCACAATGAGCAGTTCTTC

len: 15
j_gene: TRBJ2-4
abundance: NA
v_gene: TRBV7-8
d_gene: NA
CDR3aa: CASSSKRLAKNIQYF
CDR3nt: TGTGCCAGCAGCTCGAAAAGACTAGCCAAAAACATTCAGTACTTC

len: 12
j_gene: TRBJ2-2
abundance: NA
v_gene: TRBV9
d_gene: NA
CDR3aa: CASSLSAGELFF
CDR3nt: TGTGCCAGCAGCTTAAGCGCCGGGGAGCTGTTTTTT

len: 14
j_gene: TRBJ2-1
abundance: NA
v_gene: TRBV9
d_gene: TRBD2
CDR3aa: CASSVQRGGGEQFF
CDR3nt: TGTGCCAGCAGCGTACAGCGGGGGGGCGGTGAGCAGTTCTTC

len: 16
j_gene: TRBJ1-5
abundance: once
v_gene: TRBV18
d_gene: NA
CDR3aa: CASSPDRTDSNQPQHF
CDR3nt: TGTGCCAGCTCACCGGATAGGACAGATAGCAATCAGCCCCAGCATTTT

len: 14
j_gene: TRBJ2-3
abundance: NA
v_gene: TRBV18
d_gene: NA
CDR3aa: CASSPGSGQGTQYF
CDR3nt: TGTGCCAGCTCACCAGGAAGTGGGCAGGGTACGCAGTATTTT